A selection of T cell receptor beta chains follows, all from one sample in a study of blood T cells in healthy people across ages. One entry per CDR3 protein, called by TCRdb with MiXCR from the 5' RACE reads. The sample lists 1.5 million to 2 million distinct CDR3 sequences, approximately 50% seen once, with 2.1% in the top ten. The sample consisted of blood. All receptors derive from a woman between 35 and 50 years old in good health. CDR3s include the opening cysteine and the closing phenylalanine or tryptophan. Fields, in order: CDR3 protein, CDR3 DNA, D gene, clone size, J gene, V gene. D genes are given only for firm matches. Some rows have no size entry. The others give once, few or many, or a class for an expanded clone.

CDR3: CASSLGNSGWTANHGYTF
DNA: TGTGCCAGCAGCTTAGGAAACTCGGGTTGGACAGCTAACCATGGCTACACCTTC
D: NA
size: once
J: TRBJ1-2
V: TRBV7-2

CDR3: CASSSTRGTDYGYTF
DNA: TGTGCCAGCAGCTCGACTAGGGGGACGGACTATGGCTACACCTTC
D: NA
size: NA
J: TRBJ1-2
V: TRBV11-2

CDR3: CSAKDGSNQPQHF
DNA: TGCAGCGCAAAGGACGGGAGCAATCAGCCCCAGCATTTT
D: NA
size: NA
J: TRBJ1-5
V: TRBV29-1

CDR3: CASSLWAPAQETQYF
DNA: TGTGCCAGCAGCTTATGGGCCCCCGCGCAAGAGACCCAGTACTTC
D: NA
size: NA
J: TRBJ2-5
V: TRBV11-2

CDR3: CASSLDLGGRAQYF
DNA: TGTGCCAGCAGCTTAGACCTCGGGGGTCGTGCGCAGTATTTT
D: NA
size: NA
J: TRBJ2-3
V: TRBV11-2

CDR3: CASSEFMSEQETQYF
DNA: TGTGCCAGCAGTGAATTTATGTCCGAACAAGAGACCCAGTACTTC
D: NA
size: NA
J: TRBJ2-5
V: TRBV25-1

CDR3: CAAYVPGANVLTF
DNA: TGTGCCGCCTATGTCCCGGGGGCCAACGTCCTGACTTTC
D: NA
size: few
J: TRBJ2-6
V: TRBV6-6

CDR3: CASSYYRSSYEQYF
DNA: TGTGCCAGCAGCTATTACAGGAGCTCCTACGAGCAGTACTTC
D: NA
size: few
J: TRBJ2-7
V: TRBV7-2

CDR3: CASSPGLAGDYTQYF
DNA: TGTGCCAGCAGCCCCGGACTAGCGGGAGACTATACGCAGTATTTT
D: TRBD2
size: NA
J: TRBJ2-3
V: TRBV12-3/TRBV12-4

CDR3: CASRRSGGETGEQFF
DNA: TGTGCCAGCAGACGTAGCGGGGGGGAGACTGGTGAGCAGTTCTTC
D: TRBD2
size: NA
J: TRBJ2-1
V: TRBV28

CDR3: CASSLGASGVGDEQFF
DNA: TGTGCCAGCAGTTTAGGGGCTAGCGGGGTCGGAGATGAGCAGTTCTTC
D: TRBD2
size: NA
J: TRBJ2-1
V: TRBV12-3/TRBV12-4

CDR3: CASTLRVLASYNEQFF
DNA: TGTGCCAGCACCTTAAGGGTACTAGCTTCCTACAATGAGCAGTTCTTC
D: NA
size: many
J: TRBJ2-1
V: TRBV28

CDR3: CASSYSGQGGHTF
DNA: TGTGCCAGCAGTTACTCGGGGCAGGGGGGACACACCTTC
D: TRBD1
size: NA
J: TRBJ1-2
V: TRBV6-5

CDR3: CASSVAGGQNTDTQYF
DNA: TGTGCCAGCAGCGTAGCAGGGGGACAGAACACAGATACGCAGTATTTT
D: TRBD1
size: NA
J: TRBJ2-3
V: TRBV9